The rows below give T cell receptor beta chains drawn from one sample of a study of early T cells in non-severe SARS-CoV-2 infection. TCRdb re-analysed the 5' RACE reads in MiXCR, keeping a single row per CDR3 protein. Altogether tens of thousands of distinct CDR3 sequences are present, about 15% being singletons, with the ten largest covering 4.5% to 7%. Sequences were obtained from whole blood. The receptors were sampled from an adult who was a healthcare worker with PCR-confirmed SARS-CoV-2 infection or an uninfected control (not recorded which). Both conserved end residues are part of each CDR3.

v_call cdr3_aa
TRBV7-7 CASSSGLTGELFF
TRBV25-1 CASRGANNSPLHF
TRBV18 CASSPPGTGETQYF
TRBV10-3 CAISEPSSYNEQFF
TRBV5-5 CASSFWQGEDEQYF
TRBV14 CASSLGDPWEAFF
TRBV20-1 CSARGARKGTDTQYF
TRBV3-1 CASSQGSSGTYNEQFF
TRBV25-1 CASTFGTGHYEQYF
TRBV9 CASSVTGANTGELFF
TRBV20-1 CSAGAGGSGNEQFF
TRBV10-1 CASSESKGAYTEAFF
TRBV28 CASIGQPSYEQYF
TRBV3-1 CASSQAKLVGGNNEQFF
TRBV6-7 CASSLGQGGKKKTEAFF
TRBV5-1 CASSSGLAGGPETQYF
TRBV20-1 CSARVGVDEQFF
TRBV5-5 CASRPSGRVHGELFF
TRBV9 CASSALPVGGRSYEQYF
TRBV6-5 CASRPIKTSTDTQYF
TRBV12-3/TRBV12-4 CASSIAWGDSSASYEQYF
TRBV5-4 CASSLGGNAGTPIYEQYF
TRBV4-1 CASSQEGTRVTQYF
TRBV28 CASRLAGGDEQFF
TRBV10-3 CASNGGTDTQYF
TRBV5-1 CASSLNLGIGQETQYF
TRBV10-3 CAISSGQGQNEQFF
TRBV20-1 CSALGQSNYGYTF
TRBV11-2 CASSSLPGLDTDGRQFF
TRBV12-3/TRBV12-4 CASSSAAGGVDTQYF
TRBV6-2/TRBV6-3 CASSYARDRGGEQYF
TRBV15 CATSSSNKLFF
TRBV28 CASSPGTGRALDEKLFF
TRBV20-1 CSARVPFQPGTSTDTQYF
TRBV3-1 CASSQRAGTGGPPLHF
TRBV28 CASSTGANTIYF
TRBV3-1 CASSQTSPGGETQYF
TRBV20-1 CSARGVQSYEQYF
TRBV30 CAWSVIGDFYNSPLHF
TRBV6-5 CASSRQGRDYGYTF
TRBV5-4 CASNRGQAPREQYF
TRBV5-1 CASSPGGIATNEKLFF
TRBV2 CASREGLAVNTGELFF
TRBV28 CASSSPPGTGGTPQHF
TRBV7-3 CASSRIAGETQYF
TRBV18 CASSPPHNEQFF
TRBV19 CASRGTWGNEQFF
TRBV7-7 CASGRNVGGEQFF
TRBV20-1 CSARGMTGGHEQYF
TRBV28 CASSLFGQGKLETQYF
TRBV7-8 CASSLAGNGGELFF
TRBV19 CASSRQAPSYNEQFF
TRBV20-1 CSATQGGGYTF
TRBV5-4 CASSYPGTGELFF
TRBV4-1 CASSQALRGRYEQYF
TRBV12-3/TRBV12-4 CASSSNRDRGYEQYF
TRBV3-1 CASSQNYEQYF
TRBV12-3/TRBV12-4 CASRGLAGARRELFF
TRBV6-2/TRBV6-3 CAARGTSGRSETQYF